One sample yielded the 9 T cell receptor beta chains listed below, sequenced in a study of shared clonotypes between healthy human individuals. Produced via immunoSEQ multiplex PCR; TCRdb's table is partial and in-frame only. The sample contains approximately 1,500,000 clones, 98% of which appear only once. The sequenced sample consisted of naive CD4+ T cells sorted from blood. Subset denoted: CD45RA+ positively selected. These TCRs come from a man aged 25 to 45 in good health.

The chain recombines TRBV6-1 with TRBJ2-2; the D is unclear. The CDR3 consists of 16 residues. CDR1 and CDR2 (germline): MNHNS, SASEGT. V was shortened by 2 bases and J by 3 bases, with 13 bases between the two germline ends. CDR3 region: CASSEFPQSDTGELFF. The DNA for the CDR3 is TGTGCCAGCAGTGAATTCCCACAATCGGACACCGGGGAGCTGTTTTTT.

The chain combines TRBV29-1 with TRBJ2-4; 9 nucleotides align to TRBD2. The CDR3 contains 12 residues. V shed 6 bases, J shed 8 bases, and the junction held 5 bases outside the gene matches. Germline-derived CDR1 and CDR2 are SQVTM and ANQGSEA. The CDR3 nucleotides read TGCAGCGTACTTAGCGGGAGTGACATTCAGTACTTC. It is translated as CSVLSGSDIQYF.

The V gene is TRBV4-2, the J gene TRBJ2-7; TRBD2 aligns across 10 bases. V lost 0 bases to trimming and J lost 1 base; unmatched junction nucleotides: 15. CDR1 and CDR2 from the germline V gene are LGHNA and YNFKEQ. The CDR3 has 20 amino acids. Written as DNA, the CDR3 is TGTGCCAGCAGCCAAGATGCGGCTAGCGGGAGCAGTGTTGGGTCCTACGAGCAGTACTTC. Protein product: CASSQDAASGSSVGSYEQYF.

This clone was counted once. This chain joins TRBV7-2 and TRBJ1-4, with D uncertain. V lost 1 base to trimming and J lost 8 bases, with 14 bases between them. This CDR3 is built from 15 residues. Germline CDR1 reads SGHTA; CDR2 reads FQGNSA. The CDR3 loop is CASSLEGSRVEKLFF. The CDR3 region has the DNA TGTGCCAGCAGCTTAGAGGGCAGCCGGGTCGAAAAACTGTTTTTT.

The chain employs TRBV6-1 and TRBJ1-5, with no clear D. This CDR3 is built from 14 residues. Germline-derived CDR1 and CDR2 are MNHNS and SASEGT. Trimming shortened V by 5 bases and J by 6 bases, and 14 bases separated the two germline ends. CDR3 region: CASSNAAGGQPQHF. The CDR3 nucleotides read TGTGCCAGCAGTAATGCGGCGGGAGGTCAGCCCCAGCATTTT.

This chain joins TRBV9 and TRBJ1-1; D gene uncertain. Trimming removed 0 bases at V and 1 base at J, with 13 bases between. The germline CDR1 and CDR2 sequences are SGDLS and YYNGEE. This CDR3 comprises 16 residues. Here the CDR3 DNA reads TGTGCCAGCAGCGTAGTTGGTGGTGGGCAGAACACTGAAGCTTTCTTT. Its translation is CASSVVGGGQNTEAFF.

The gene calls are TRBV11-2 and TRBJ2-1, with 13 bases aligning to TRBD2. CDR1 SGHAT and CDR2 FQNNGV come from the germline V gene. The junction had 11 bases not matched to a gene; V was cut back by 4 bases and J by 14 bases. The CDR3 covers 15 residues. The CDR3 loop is CASSSRTSGRPSEFF. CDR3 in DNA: TGTGCCAGCAGCTCCAGGACTAGCGGGAGACCCTCGGAGTTCTTC.

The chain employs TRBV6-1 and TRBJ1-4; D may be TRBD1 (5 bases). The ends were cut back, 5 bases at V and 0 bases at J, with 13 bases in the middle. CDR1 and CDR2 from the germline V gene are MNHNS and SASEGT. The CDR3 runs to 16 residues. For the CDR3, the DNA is TGTGCCAGCAGTAAAGGGGCGACTGCAACTAATGAAAAACTGTTTTTT. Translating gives CASSKGATATNEKLFF.

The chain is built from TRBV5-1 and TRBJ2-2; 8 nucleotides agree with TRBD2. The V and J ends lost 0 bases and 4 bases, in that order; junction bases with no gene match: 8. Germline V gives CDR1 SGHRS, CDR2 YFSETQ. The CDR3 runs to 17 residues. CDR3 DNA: TGCGCCAGCAGCTTGGTCCACAGCGGGAGTGGCACCGGGGAGCTGTTTTTT. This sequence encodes CASSLVHSGSGTGELFF.